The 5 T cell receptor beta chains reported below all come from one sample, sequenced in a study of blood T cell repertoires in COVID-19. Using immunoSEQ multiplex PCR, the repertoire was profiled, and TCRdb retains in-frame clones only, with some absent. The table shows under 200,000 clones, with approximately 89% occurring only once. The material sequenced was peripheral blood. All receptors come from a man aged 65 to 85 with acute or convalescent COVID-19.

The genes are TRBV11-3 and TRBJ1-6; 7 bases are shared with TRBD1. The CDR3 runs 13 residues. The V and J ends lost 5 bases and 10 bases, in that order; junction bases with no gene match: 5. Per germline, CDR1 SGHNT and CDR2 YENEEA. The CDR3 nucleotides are TGTGCCAGCAGCAGACAGGGAACCTCACCCCTCCACTTT. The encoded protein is CASSRQGTSPLHF.

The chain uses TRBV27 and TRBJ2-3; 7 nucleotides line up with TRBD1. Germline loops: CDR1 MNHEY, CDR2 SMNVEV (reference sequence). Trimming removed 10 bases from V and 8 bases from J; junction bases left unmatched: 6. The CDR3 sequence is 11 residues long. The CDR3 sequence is CATHSGGTQYF. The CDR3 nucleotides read TGTGCCACTCACTCAGGGGGTACGCAGTATTTT.

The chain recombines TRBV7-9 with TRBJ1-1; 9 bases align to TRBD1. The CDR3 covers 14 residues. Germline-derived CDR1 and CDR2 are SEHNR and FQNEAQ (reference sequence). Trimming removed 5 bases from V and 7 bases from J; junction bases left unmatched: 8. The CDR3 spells CASSRETGGIEAFF. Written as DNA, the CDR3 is TGTGCCAGCAGCCGAGAGACAGGGGGTATTGAAGCTTTCTTT.

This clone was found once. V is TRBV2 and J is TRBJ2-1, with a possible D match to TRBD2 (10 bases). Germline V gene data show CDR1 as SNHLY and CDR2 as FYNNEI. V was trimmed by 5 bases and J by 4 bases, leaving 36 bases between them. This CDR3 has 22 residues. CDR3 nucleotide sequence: TGTGCCAGCAGTTACACAACACAGGGGGCCGAGATACTAGCGGGACCGTACAATGAGCAGTTCTTC. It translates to CASSYTTQGAEILAGPYNEQFF.

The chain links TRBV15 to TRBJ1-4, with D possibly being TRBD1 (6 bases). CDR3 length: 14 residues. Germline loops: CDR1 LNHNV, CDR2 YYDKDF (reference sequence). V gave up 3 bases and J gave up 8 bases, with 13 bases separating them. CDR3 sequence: CATSSLGAGEKLFF. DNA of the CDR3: TGTGCCACCAGCAGCCTGGGGGCAGGAGAAAAACTGTTTTTT.